Listed here are 10 T cell receptor beta chains from one sample, sequenced in a study of blood T cell repertoires in COVID-19. This table comes from immunoSEQ multiplex PCR, and its TCRdb copy is limited to in-frame clones, with some not included. The table shows roughly 340,000 clones, with 89% occurring only once. The sample comprised peripheral blood. The receptors were gathered from a woman aged 30 to 39 with COVID-19, enrolled during active disease.

The chain is built from TRBV6-5 and TRBJ2-5; 14 bases agree with TRBD2. The junction had 6 bases not matched to a gene; V was cut back by 10 bases and J by 5 bases. This CDR3 is 14 amino acids long. The V gene's germline CDR1 is MNHEY and CDR2 SVGAGI. For the CDR3, the DNA is TGTGCCACCGCGGGGACTAGCGGGGGTGAGACCCAGTACTTC. Its protein product is CATAGTSGGETQYF.

The chain joins TRBV28 to TRBJ1-4; D perhaps matches TRBD1 (5 bases). The CDR3 spans 15 residues. CDR1 is MDHEN and CDR2 is SYDVKM in the germline V gene. The V end lost 3 bases, the J end lost 7 bases, and 15 bases lay between the germline ends. CDR3: CASSFSGVGGEKLFF. The CDR3 region has the DNA TGTGCCAGCAGTTTTTCGGGGGTCGGTGGTGAAAAACTGTTTTTT. The variable domain in full, with the rest retrieved from reference TRBV28 and TRBJ1-4, is DVKVTQSSRYLVKRTGEKVFLECVQDMDHENMFWYRQDPGLGLRLIYFSYDVKMKEKGDIPEGYSVSREKKERFSLILESASTNQTSMYLCASSFSGVGGEKLFFGSGTQLSVL.

This clone occurred once. This sequence joins TRBV6-5 and TRBJ1-1; 7 bases agree with TRBD1. The trim removed 6 bases at V and 1 base at J, leaving 5 bases unmatched. The CDR3 covers 14 residues. Germline lookup yields CDR1 MNHEY and CDR2 SVGAGI. The CDR3, as DNA: TGTGCCAGCAGGGTGACAGGGTCGAACACTGAAGCTTTCTTT. Its protein product is CASRVTGSNTEAFF.

The V call is TRBV28, the J call TRBJ1-5, with 7 bases matching TRBD1. The V gene end was trimmed by 6 bases and the J gene end by 9 bases; junction bases not matched to a gene: 11. This CDR3 region has 14 residues. Germline V CDR1 and CDR2: MDHEN, SYDVKM. The CDR3, as DNA: TGTGCCAGCAGAAAAACAGGGGCCCTGAGGCCCCAGCATTTT. This gives the protein CASRKTGALRPQHF.

This chain joins TRBV28 and TRBJ2-3, with D possibly matching TRBD1 (5 bases). V was pared by 1 base and J by 9 bases, with 8 bases between. CDR3 length: 12 amino acids. CDR1 is MDHEN, CDR2 SYDVKM, per germline. CDR3 loop: CASSLSQGTQYF. The CDR3 nucleotides are TGTGCCAGCAGTTTATCGCAGGGAACGCAGTATTTT.

This clone was detected only once. V is TRBV7-2 and J is TRBJ1-5; D ambiguous. V gave up 1 base and J gave up 3 bases, with 10 bases separating them. The CDR3 totals 15 residues. CDR1 and CDR2 from the germline V gene are SGHTA and FQGNSA. Written as DNA, the CDR3 is TGTGCCAGCAGCTTAGGTCGGGGTCTCAATCAGCCCCAGCATTTT. Translation gives CASSLGRGLNQPQHF.

The chain employs TRBV5-1 and TRBJ2-7; TRBD2 matches at 12 bases. This CDR3 has 15 amino acids. From germline, CDR1 is SGHRS and CDR2 YFSETQ. Trimming cost V 2 bases and J 3 bases; bases outside gene matches: 3. The CDR3 is CASSFPSGGGYEQYF. The CDR3, as DNA: TGCGCCAGCAGCTTCCCTAGCGGGGGGGGCTACGAGCAGTACTTC. Combining the CDR3 with reference TRBV5-1 and TRBJ2-7 gives the whole variable domain KAGVTQTPRYLIKTRGQQVTLSCSPISGHRSVSWYQQTPGQGLQFLFEYFSETQRNKGNFPGRFSGRQFSNSRSEMNVSTLELGDSALYLCASSFPSGGGYEQYFGPGTRLTVT.

The V gene is TRBV9, the J gene TRBJ1-6; 7 nucleotides align to TRBD1. This CDR3 has 16 amino acids. V shed 3 bases and J 5 bases; nucleotides not matched to a gene: 8. Per germline, CDR1 SGDLS and CDR2 YYNGEE. The CDR3 loop is CASSGPGTVNNSPLHF. CDR3 nucleotides: TGTGCCAGCAGCGGCCCTGGGACAGTTAATAATTCACCCCTCCACTTT. Using reference TRBV9 and TRBJ1-6 for the parts outside the CDR3, the full variable domain is DSGVTQTPKHLITATGQRVTLRCSPRSGDLSVYWYQQSLDQGLQFLIQYYNGEERAKGNILERFSAQQFPDLHSELNLSSLELGDSALYFCASSGPGTVNNSPLHFGNGTRLTVT.

This chain connects TRBV6-1 to TRBJ2-1; tentative D call: TRBD1 (5 bases). The CDR3 has 16 residues. CDR1 and CDR2 (germline): MNHNS, SASEGT. V was pared by 2 bases and J by 4 bases, with 15 bases between. The CDR3 spells CASSEFATGRYNEQFF. The CDR3 DNA reads TGTGCCAGCAGTGAATTCGCAACAGGTCGATACAATGAGCAGTTCTTC.

The rearrangement uses TRBV28 and TRBJ1-5; D not resolved. The CDR3 contains 13 residues. The germline CDR1 and CDR2 sequences are MDHEN and SYDVKM. Trimming left V 1 base short and J 4 bases short, with 5 bases between. The CDR3 region has the DNA TGTGCCAGCAGTTTATCCCTAAATCAGCCCCAGCATTTT. This translates into CASSLSLNQPQHF. The full variable domain, in which reference TRBV28 and TRBJ1-5 provide the parts outside the CDR3, is DVKVTQSSRYLVKRTGEKVFLECVQDMDHENMFWYRQDPGLGLRLIYFSYDVKMKEKGDIPEGYSVSREKKERFSLILESASTNQTSMYLCASSLSLNQPQHFGDGTRLSIL.